The source of this TCR beta chain is a study of blood T cell repertoires in COVID-19. Overall study: The study drew acute and convalescent COVID-19 samples from the United States, Italy and Spain.

CDR1 MNHEY and CDR2 SMNVEV come from the germline V gene (reference sequence). After removal of 5 bases from V and 0 bases from J, the junction contained 10 bases not matched to a gene. The length of the CDR3 is 17 residues. In the authors' workflow: Nucleated cell counts were estimated from reference gene primer amplification. Profiled with immunoSEQ multiplex PCR; TCRdb holds only in-frame clones, not every one. The D gene and trimming were derived from the DNA, and the V and J assignments and clone size from that table. In the table there are approximately 220,000 clones, 85% of which are singletons. Cohort 3 recovered donors had two negative PCRs, clearance, or symptom resolution.

This TCR derives from a man between 35 and 55 years old who had recovered from COVID-19. The V call is TRBV27, the J call TRBJ1-3, with 7 bases matching TRBD1. The specimen was PBMCs or T cells enriched from blood (not recorded which). For the CDR3, the DNA is TGTGCCAGCAGTGGAGGGGGCCCTACTTACTCTGGAAACACCATATATTTT. Translating gives CASSGGGPTYSGNTIYF.